The clone carrying this T cell receptor (beta chain) has only a few counts. The target antigen is unknown. This sample stems from a study of T-cell reconstitution after alpha-beta-depleted transplantation in children. General study points: Several hundred expanded graft clones reportedly were the source of alpha-beta T cells about two months after transplant. For some patients, TCRbeta diversity was high at day 60 because of recipient T cells and thymic progenitors that survived.

As it was prepared, the TCRbeta library received unique molecular identifiers. MiXCR, run by TCRdb on the PCR reads, gives a single entry per CDR3 protein. The sample holds over 200,000 distinct CDR3 sequences; around a sixth are singletons and the top ten take about two fifths. CDR3 length equals 13 residues. Trimming removed 7 bases at V and 4 bases at J, with 12 bases between. This clonotype was sampled from a male patient between 2 and 10 years old who had a stem cell transplant for acute lymphoblastic leukemia, so the T cells may come from the graft donor. The chain carries TRBV12-3 or TRBV12-4 and TRBJ2-3; D is undetermined. Sequenced material: PBMCs, mostly from graft donor cells, taken 360 days after TCRalphabeta/CD19-depleted stem cell transplant. CDR3 coding DNA: TGTGCCAGCACCCCCAGTTGGTCAGATACGCAGTATTTT. Its protein product is CASTPSWSDTQYF.